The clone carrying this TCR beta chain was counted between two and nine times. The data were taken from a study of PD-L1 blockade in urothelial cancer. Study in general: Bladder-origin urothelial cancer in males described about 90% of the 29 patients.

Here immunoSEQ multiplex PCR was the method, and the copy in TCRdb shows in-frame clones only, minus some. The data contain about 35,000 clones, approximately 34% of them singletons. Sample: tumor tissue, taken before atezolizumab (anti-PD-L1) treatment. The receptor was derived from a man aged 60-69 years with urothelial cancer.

The CDR3 bases are TGTGCCAGCAGCGTAGAAGGGGGTCGGCACACTGAAGCTTTCTTT. Translating it yields CASSVEGGRHTEAFF. The V and J genes are TRBV9 and TRBJ1-1; D perhaps matches TRBD1 (6 bases). Germline V gene lookup returns CDR1 SGDLS and CDR2 YYNGEE. Trimming stripped 0 bases from V and 3 bases from J, with 12 bases between. The CDR3 spans 15 residues.